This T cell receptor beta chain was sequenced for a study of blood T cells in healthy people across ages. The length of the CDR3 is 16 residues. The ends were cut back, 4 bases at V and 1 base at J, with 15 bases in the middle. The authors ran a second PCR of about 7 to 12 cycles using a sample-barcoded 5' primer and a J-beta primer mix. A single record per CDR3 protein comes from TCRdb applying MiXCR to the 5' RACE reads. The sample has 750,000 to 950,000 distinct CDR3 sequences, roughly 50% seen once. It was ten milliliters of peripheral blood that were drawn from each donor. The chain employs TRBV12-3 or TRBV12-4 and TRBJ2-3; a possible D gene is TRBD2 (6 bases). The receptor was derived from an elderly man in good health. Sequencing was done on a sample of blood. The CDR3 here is CASSSPRRDGTDTQYF. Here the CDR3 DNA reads TGTGCCAGCAGTTCCCCGCGGCGGGACGGCACAGATACGCAGTATTTT.